The 8 T cell receptor beta chains in this list originate from one sample, sequenced in a study of blood T cells in healthy people across ages. Next came a second PCR, run for roughly 6 to 11 cycles, which used a sample-barcoded 5' primer along with a J-beta primer mix. TCRdb re-called the 5' RACE reads through MiXCR, storing one row per CDR3 protein. The repertoire holds around 900,000 distinct CDR3 sequences, with roughly 51% as singletons. Sequenced input: blood. These receptors were taken from a woman aged 55-69 years in good health.

The J gene is TRBJ2-1, the V gene TRBV29-1; 10 bases map to TRBD1. The V and J ends lost 8 bases and 8 bases, in that order; junction bases with no gene match: 9. Looked up from germline, CDR1 is SQVTM and CDR2 is ANQGSEA. The CDR3 is made up of 13 amino acids. The CDR3 nucleotides are TGCAGCTTTCGGACAGGGGGGGGCGATGAGCAGTTCTTC. It codes for CSFRTGGGDEQFF.

The chain combines TRBV6-1 with TRBJ2-7; 9 nucleotides line up with TRBD2. Germline-derived CDR1 and CDR2 are MNHNS and SASEGT. This CDR3 is 20 amino acids long. Trimming at V came to 2 bases and at J to 4 bases, leaving 21 bases not matched to a gene. The CDR3 is CASSERGYGLARQSFYEQYF. CDR3 DNA: TGTGCCAGCAGTGAACGGGGGTATGGACTAGCGCGTCAAAGCTTTTACGAGCAGTACTTC.

V gene TRBV7-9 combines with J gene TRBJ1-4, with 9 bases that match TRBD1. The V and J ends lost 6 bases and 7 bases, in that order; junction bases with no gene match: 3. The CDR3 consists of 13 residues. CDR1 is SEHNR, CDR2 FQNEAQ, per germline (reference sequence). CDR3 amino acids: CASRGTGIEKLFF. Written as DNA, the CDR3 is TGTGCCAGCAGGGGGACAGGGATTGAAAAACTGTTTTTT.

The V call is TRBV9, the J call TRBJ2-3; D is ambiguous. V was pared by 3 bases and J by 14 bases, with 13 bases between. This CDR3 has 11 amino acids. Germline loops: CDR1 SGDLS, CDR2 YYNGEE. In DNA, the CDR3 is TGTGCCAGCAGCGGTGGTTGGATCCTGTATTTT. Its protein product is CASSGGWILYF.

Turning to this clonotype: Possible read error: a much larger clone is one base away. The chain combines TRBV12-3 or TRBV12-4 with TRBJ2-3; D not resolved. This CDR3 has 12 amino acids. CDR3 protein: CASRLGRDTQYF. The CDR3, as DNA: TGTGCCAGCAGATTAGGGCGGGATACGCAGTATTTT.

The chain has TRBV20-1 and TRBJ2-7, with 14 bases that match TRBD2. CDR3 length: 16 amino acids. CDR1 DFQATT and CDR2 SNEGSKA come from the germline V gene (reference sequence). V gave up 0 bases and J gave up 6 bases; unmatched junction bases: 7. As DNA, the CDR3 is TGCAGTGCTAGAGACCGACTAGCGGGAGGGAATCGCGAGCAGTACTTC. The encoded protein is CSARDRLAGGNREQYF.

This chain connects TRBV7-2 to TRBJ2-6; 8 positions agree with TRBD1. CDR1 SGHTA and CDR2 FQGNSA come from the germline V gene. Trimming removed 5 bases from V and 0 bases from J; junction bases left unmatched: 3. There are 16 residues in the CDR3. CDR3 amino acids: CASSTDRGSGANVLTF. The CDR3 bases are TGTGCCAGCAGCACCGACAGGGGCTCTGGGGCCAACGTCCTGACTTTC.

This chain uses TRBV28 with TRBJ2-3; unclear D gene. The length of the CDR3 is 14 residues. Trimming cost V 6 bases and J 2 bases, with 12 bases left between them. Looked up from germline, CDR1 is MDHEN and CDR2 is SYDVKM. The CDR3 DNA is TGTGCCAGCAGGCCTAGGCAGCACACAGATACGCAGTATTTT. Protein: CASRPRQHTDTQYF. Complete variable domain (other parts from reference TRBV28 and TRBJ2-3): DVKVTQSSRYLVKRTGEKVFLECVQDMDHENMFWYRQDPGLGLRLIYFSYDVKMKEKGDIPEGYSVSREKKERFSLILESASTNQTSMYLCASRPRQHTDTQYFGPGTRLTVL.